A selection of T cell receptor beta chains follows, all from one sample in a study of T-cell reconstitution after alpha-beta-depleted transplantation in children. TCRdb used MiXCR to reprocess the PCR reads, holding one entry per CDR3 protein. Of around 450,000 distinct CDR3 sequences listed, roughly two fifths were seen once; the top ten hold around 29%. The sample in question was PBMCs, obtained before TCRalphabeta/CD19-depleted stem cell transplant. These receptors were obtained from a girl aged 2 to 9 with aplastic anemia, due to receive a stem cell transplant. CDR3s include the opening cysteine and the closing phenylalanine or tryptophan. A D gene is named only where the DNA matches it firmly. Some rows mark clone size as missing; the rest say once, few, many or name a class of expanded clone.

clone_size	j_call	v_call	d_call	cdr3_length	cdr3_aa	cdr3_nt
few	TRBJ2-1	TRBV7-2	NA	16	CASSSLAGAAYNEQFF	TGTGCCAGCAGCTCCCTTGCAGGGGCGGCCTACAATGAGCAGTTCTTC
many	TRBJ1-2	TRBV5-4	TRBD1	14	CASSPGTGDYGYTF	TGTGCCAGCAGCCCCGGGACAGGGGACTATGGCTACACCTTC
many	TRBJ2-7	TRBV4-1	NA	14	CASSQGIQPYEQYF	TGCGCCAGCAGCCAAGGTATCCAACCCTACGAGCAGTACTTC
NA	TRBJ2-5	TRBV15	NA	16	CATSRGPSAGRETQYF	TGTGCCACCAGCAGAGGGCCCAGCGCGGGACGAGAGACCCAGTACTTC
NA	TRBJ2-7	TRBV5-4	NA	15	CASSLEVDSGNEQYF	TGTGCCAGCAGCTTGGAGGTCGATTCAGGGAACGAGCAGTACTTC
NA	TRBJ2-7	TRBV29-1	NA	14	CSASDPGSSYEQYF	TGCAGCGCGAGCGACCCAGGGAGCTCCTACGAGCAGTACTTC
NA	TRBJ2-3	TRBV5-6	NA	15	CASSPSGAPTDTQYF	TGTGCCAGCAGCCCCTCGGGAGCCCCCACAGATACGCAGTATTTT
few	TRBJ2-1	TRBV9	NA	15	CASSARASDLDEQFF	TGTGCCAGCAGCGCCAGGGCCAGCGATCTAGATGAGCAGTTCTTC
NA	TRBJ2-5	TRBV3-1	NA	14	CASSQVAGIVTQYF	TGTGCCAGCAGCCAAGTCGCGGGGATCGTGACCCAGTACTTC
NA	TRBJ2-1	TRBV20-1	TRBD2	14	CSARAPSGMGEQFF	TGCAGTGCTAGAGCGCCTAGCGGGATGGGGGAGCAGTTCTTC
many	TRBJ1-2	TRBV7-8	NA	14	CASSFVNSLYGYTF	TGTGCCAGCAGCTTTGTCAACAGCCTCTATGGCTACACCTTC
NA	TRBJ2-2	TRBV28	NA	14	CASRRGTNGGELFF	TGTGCCAGCAGGAGAGGGACAAATGGCGGGGAGCTGTTTTTT
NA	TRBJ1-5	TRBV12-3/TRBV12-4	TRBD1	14	CASSASTGNQPQHF	TGTGCCAGCAGTGCCTCGACAGGGAATCAGCCCCAGCATTTT
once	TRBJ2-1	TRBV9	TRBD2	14	CASSPSGLGDEQFF	TGTGCCAGCAGCCCTAGCGGTCTTGGGGATGAGCAGTTCTTC
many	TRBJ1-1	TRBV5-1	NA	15	CASSSGDTMNTEAFF	TGCGCCAGCAGCTCGGGGGACACCATGAACACTGAAGCTTTCTTT
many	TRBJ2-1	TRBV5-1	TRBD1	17	CASSSHDGRTGGHEQFF	TGCGCCAGCAGCTCCCACGACGGTAGGACAGGGGGGCATGAGCAGTTCTTC
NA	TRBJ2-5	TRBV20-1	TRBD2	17	CSARDLREIQRQETQYF	TGCAGTGCTAGAGATTTGCGGGAGATTCAAAGGCAAGAGACCCAGTACTTC
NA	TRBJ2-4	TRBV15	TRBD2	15	CATSRDAGVADIQYF	TGTGCCACCAGCAGAGATGCGGGGGTGGCGGACATTCAGTACTTC
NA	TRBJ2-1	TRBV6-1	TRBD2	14	CASEGLAGHREQFF	TGTGCCAGCGAGGGACTAGCGGGACATCGTGAGCAGTTCTTC
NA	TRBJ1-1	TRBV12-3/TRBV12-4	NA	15	CASSPNSGRPYEAFF	TGTGCCAGCAGTCCAAATTCGGGACGGCCGTATGAAGCTTTCTTT
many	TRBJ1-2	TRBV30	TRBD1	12	CAGRQGGYGYTF	TGTGCCGGACGACAGGGGGGCTATGGCTACACCTTC
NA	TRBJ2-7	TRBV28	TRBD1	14	CASSLSGQIYEQYF	TGTGCCAGCAGTTTGTCGGGACAGATATACGAGCAGTACTTC
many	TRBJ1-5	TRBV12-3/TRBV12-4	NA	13	CASSLQFNQPQHF	TGTGCCAGCAGTTTGCAGTTCAATCAGCCCCAGCATTTT
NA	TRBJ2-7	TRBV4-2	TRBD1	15	CASSQADRASYEQYF	TGTGCCAGCAGCCAGGCGGACAGGGCCTCCTACGAGCAGTACTTC
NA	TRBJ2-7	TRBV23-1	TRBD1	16	CAIGTPGQENSYEQYF	TGCGCCATCGGAACTCCTGGACAGGAGAACTCCTACGAGCAGTACTTC
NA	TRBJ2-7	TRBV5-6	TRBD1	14	CASSEGQGLVPQYF	TGTGCCAGCAGCGAAGGACAGGGCCTGGTTCCGCAGTACTTC
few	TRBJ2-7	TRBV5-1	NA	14	CASSLFGLHYEQYF	TGCGCCAGCAGCTTATTCGGTCTCCACTACGAGCAGTACTTC
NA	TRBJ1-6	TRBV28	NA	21	CASSLLRLGQPKSSYNSPLHF	TGTGCCAGCAGTTTATTAAGGTTGGGGCAGCCCAAGAGCTCCTATAATTCACCCCTCCACTTT